This TCR beta chain is from a study of blood T cell repertoires in COVID-19. Study context: The samples span acute and convalescent COVID-19 from the United States, Italy and Spain. PBMCs, B-cell-depleted T cells, or T cells were the source of the cDNA or gDNA that made up the material.

Original data processing: Researchers report that nucleated cell counts were estimated from reference gene primer amplification. TCRdb's copy holds only in-frame clones and misses some; the assay was immunoSEQ multiplex PCR. From that table come the V and J calls and clone size; the DNA was used to work out D and trimming. The table has about 260,000 clones, 75% to 90% seen once. The CDR3 totals 16 residues. V was cut by 5 bases and J by 4 bases, with 17 bases left in between. The germline V gene encodes CDR1 SGHTA and CDR2 FQGNSA. The gene calls are TRBV7-2 and TRBJ1-4; D is perhaps TRBD1 (6 bases). The material sequenced was peripheral blood. The TCR originated in a man aged 30 to 39 with active or convalescent COVID-19. The CDR3 is CASSRRGGQVNEKLFF. The CDR3 DNA reads TGTGCCAGCAGCCGCAGAGGGGGTCAAGTTAATGAAAAACTGTTTTTT.